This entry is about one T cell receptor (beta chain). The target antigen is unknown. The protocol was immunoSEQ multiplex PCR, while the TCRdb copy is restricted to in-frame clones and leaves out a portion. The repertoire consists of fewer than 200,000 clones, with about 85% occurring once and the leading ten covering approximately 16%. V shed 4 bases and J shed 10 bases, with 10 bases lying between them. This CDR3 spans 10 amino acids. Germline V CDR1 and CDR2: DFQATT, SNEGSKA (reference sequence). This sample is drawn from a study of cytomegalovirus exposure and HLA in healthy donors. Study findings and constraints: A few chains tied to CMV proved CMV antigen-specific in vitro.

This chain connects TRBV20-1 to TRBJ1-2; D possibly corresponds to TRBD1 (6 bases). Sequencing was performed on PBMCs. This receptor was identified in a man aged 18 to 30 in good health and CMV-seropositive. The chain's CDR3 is CSANRDPYTF. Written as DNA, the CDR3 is TGCAGTGCTAACAGGGACCCCTACACCTTC.